These 20 T cell receptor beta chains share one sample of origin, sequenced in a study of spatial heterogeneity in lung cancer. Each CDR3 protein gets one entry after TCRdb re-called the 5' RACE reads with MiXCR. The repertoire holds about 38,000 distinct CDR3 sequences, with 6.5% to 8.5% as singletons. Sample time point: sample taken at primary tumor resection. Sequencing was performed on PBMCs, taken at surgery. The receptors come from a male donor with early-stage non-small cell lung cancer.

The CDR3 loop is CASSIFPWETAYEQYF. The CDR3 DNA is TGTGCCAGTAGTATATTCCCGTGGGAGACTGCCTACGAGCAGTACTTC. The chain carries TRBV19 and TRBJ2-7; possibly TRBD2 for D (5 bases). Between the trimmed V and J ends, which lost 2 bases and 2 bases, there was a span of 16 bases. CDR1 is LNHDA and CDR2 is SQIVND in the germline V gene (reference sequence). The CDR3 runs 16 residues.

In its sample, this clonotype was seen a few times. The genes are TRBV18 and TRBJ2-3, with D possibly matching TRBD2 (5 bases). V was cut by 3 bases and J by 1 base, with 17 bases left in between. The CDR3 extends over 17 amino acids. Germline V gives CDR1 KGHSH, CDR2 LQKENI. CDR3 in amino acids: CASSPLPLAPRTDTQYF. As DNA, the CDR3 is TGTGCCAGCTCACCTCTCCCCCTAGCCCCTCGCACAGATACGCAGTATTTT. Drawing the rest from reference TRBV18 and TRBJ2-3, the complete variable domain is NAGVMQNPRHLVRRRGQEARLRCSPMKGHSHVYWYRQLPEEGLKFMVYLQKENIIDESGMPKERFSAEFPKEGPSILRIQQVVRGDSAAYFCASSPLPLAPRTDTQYFGPGTRLTVL.

This clonotype has a handful of counts. In DNA form, the CDR3 reads TGTGCCAGCAGCTTAGTAGGCAGAACTGAAGCTTTCTTT. Its translation is CASSLVGRTEAFF. The rearrangement links TRBV7-9 to TRBJ1-1; D is unresolved. V was pared by 1 base and J by 5 bases, with 8 bases between. In germline, CDR1 is SEHNR, CDR2 FQNEAQ (reference sequence). The CDR3 consists of 13 residues.

This clonotype was picked up one time. A read error is possible here, since a much larger clone lies one base away. In this CDR3 the conserved last residue, phenylalanine or tryptophan, is missing, so a read error is likely. The DNA for the CDR3 is TGTGCCAGCAGCTCAGGGGGACAGGGGGACCACGAGCAGTACTTA. Translating it yields CASSSGGQGDHEQYL. V is TRBV12-3 or TRBV12-4 and J is TRBJ2-7, with 11 bases fitting TRBD1. CDR3 size: 15 residues. The trim removed 6 bases at V and 5 bases at J, leaving 9 bases unmatched.

The sample holds many counts of this clonotype. The V and J genes are TRBV6-5 and TRBJ2-1; D is unresolved. Germline V gene sequence: CDR1 MNHEY, CDR2 SVGAGI. The ends were cut back, 6 bases at V and 8 bases at J, with 14 bases in the middle. CDR3 size: 13 residues. The CDR3 DNA reads TGTGCCAGCAGCCAACTCATCCGGTATGAGCAGTTCTTC. Its translation is CASSQLIRYEQFF.

This clonotype was found many times. The rearrangement uses TRBV6-5 and TRBJ2-2; D is ambiguous. There are 16 residues in the CDR3. The V gene lost 2 bases and the J gene lost 0 bases, with 10 bases spanning the gap. Germline V CDR1 and CDR2: MNHEY, SVGAGI. The CDR3 reads CASSYQTRSNTGELFF. CDR3 sequence (DNA): TGTGCCAGCAGTTACCAGACACGATCGAACACCGGGGAGCTGTTTTTT.

This clonotype was picked up a small number of times. V is TRBV5-4 and J is TRBJ2-7, with D perhaps TRBD1 (5 bases). Germline lookup yields CDR1 SGHNT and CDR2 YYREEE (reference sequence). This CDR3 is 15 amino acids long. Trimming stripped 1 base from V and 1 base from J, with 12 bases between. CDR3 region: CASSLKTGPSYEQYF. CDR3 coding DNA: TGTGCCAGCAGCTTGAAAACAGGTCCGTCCTACGAGCAGTACTTC.

Only a few counts were recorded for this clonotype. The chain employs TRBV7-2 and TRBJ1-5; D is uncertain. The CDR3 sequence is 15 residues long. Between the trimmed V and J ends, which lost 5 bases and 1 base, there was a span of 12 bases. Germline V gene data show CDR1 as SGHTA and CDR2 as FQGNSA. CDR3 DNA: TGTGCCAGCAGCCTCGCGGCAGGAAGCAATCAGCCCCAGCATTTT. It specifies CASSLAAGSNQPQHF.

The table lists this clonotype with many counts. This sequence joins TRBV27 and TRBJ2-3, with no clear D. The CDR3 loop spans 12 amino acids. Germline V gives CDR1 MNHEY, CDR2 SMNVEV (reference sequence). Trimming took off 4 bases at V and 3 bases at J, with 5 bases between the two ends. The CDR3 here is CASSSTTDTQYF. Written as DNA, the CDR3 is TGTGCCAGCAGTTCAACTACAGATACGCAGTATTTT.

This clonotype was seen a few times. This sequence joins TRBV10-3 and TRBJ2-1; perhaps TRBD1 as D (6 bases). Germline V gene data show CDR1 as ENHRY and CDR2 as SYGVKD. V gave up 3 bases and J gave up 1 base, with 13 bases separating them. The CDR3 runs to 16 residues. CDR3 bases: TGTGCCATCAGTGATTCCACGAGGGGGTCCTACAATGAGCAGTTCTTC. It translates to CAISDSTRGSYNEQFF.

This clonotype occurred many times. This rearrangement joins TRBV24-1 to TRBJ2-1, with D tentatively TRBD1 or TRBD2 (6 bases each). This CDR3 contains 16 residues. Germline lookup yields CDR1 KGHDR and CDR2 SFDVKD. With 0 bases removed from V and 4 bases from J, the gap between germline ends came to 12 bases. For the CDR3, the DNA is TGTGCCACCAGTGATTTGTACGGGGGCGAGTACAATGAGCAGTTCTTC. Its translation is CATSDLYGGEYNEQFF.

This clonotype was detected ten times or more. The chain employs TRBV5-1 and TRBJ1-2, with D hard to call. The CDR3 runs to 13 residues. Germline values: CDR1 SGHRS, CDR2 YFSETQ. Trimming took off 7 bases at V and 3 bases at J, with 13 bases between the two ends. CDR3 in amino acids: CASQPQADYGYTF. Written as DNA, the CDR3 is TGCGCCAGCCAGCCCCAGGCCGACTATGGCTACACCTTC.

This clonotype was seen repeatedly, ten times or more. V gene TRBV7-3 combines with J gene TRBJ2-1; 8 bases are shared with TRBD1. This CDR3 spans 16 amino acids. The junction had 6 bases not matched to a gene; V was cut back by 4 bases and J by 1 base. Germline CDR1 reads SGHTA; CDR2 reads FQGTGA. In DNA form, the CDR3 reads TGTGCCAGCAGCTATGGACAGGGAATATCCTACAATGAGCAGTTCTTC. It is translated as CASSYGQGISYNEQFF.

This clonotype was counted between two and nine times. The chain has TRBV9 and TRBJ2-1; TRBD2 agrees at 11 bases. CDR3 length equals 19 residues. The ends lost 5 bases at V and 8 bases at J; junction bases unmatched: 21. Germline loops: CDR1 SGDLS, CDR2 YYNGEE. The CDR3 reads CASRGQGAGVIAGGDEQFF. The CDR3 bases are TGTGCCAGCAGGGGACAGGGCGCTGGGGTCATAGCGGGAGGGGATGAGCAGTTCTTC.

This clonotype has more than one count but fewer than ten. CDR3 coding DNA: TGTGCCAGCAGCATACAGGGGCTCGAAACAGGGGTTCCCTACGAGCAGTACTTC. Amino acids: CASSIQGLETGVPYEQYF. The V and J genes are TRBV7-8 and TRBJ2-7, with 7 bases aligning to TRBD1. V gave up 5 bases and J gave up 2 bases; unmatched junction bases: 18. Looked up from germline, CDR1 is SGHVS and CDR2 is FQNEAQ. CDR3 size: 18 residues.

This clonotype was seen many times. The genes are TRBV2 and TRBJ1-1, with D maybe TRBD1 (6 bases). Germline V lookup: CDR1 SNHLY, CDR2 FYNNEI. This CDR3 has 11 amino acids. V was trimmed by 6 bases and J by 5 bases, leaving 7 bases between them. The CDR3 DNA is TGTGCCAGCAGAGGACAGACTGAAGCTTTCTTT. The encoded protein is CASRGQTEAFF.

This chain's CDR3 is CASSPWEGDGEQFF. The DNA of the CDR3 is TGTGCCAGCAGCCCATGGGAGGGCGACGGTGAGCAGTTCTTC. The chain has TRBV7-2 and TRBJ2-1, with 7 positions matching TRBD2. The CDR3 runs to 14 residues. The germline gives CDR1 SGHTA, CDR2 FQGNSA. V gave up 5 bases and J gave up 9 bases; unmatched junction bases: 10.

The sample holds many counts of this clonotype. The CDR3 coding sequence is TGTGCCAGCAGTTGGAAGGGTGAGCCCCAGCATTTT. Protein sequence: CASSWKGEPQHF. This chain joins TRBV6-6 and TRBJ1-5, with D hard to call. V was clipped by 4 bases and J by 8 bases, with 9 bases between them. CDR1 and CDR2 from the germline V gene are MNHNY and SVGAGI (reference sequence). CDR3 length: 12 residues.

In this sample, this clonotype turned up many times. The genes are TRBV18 and TRBJ1-2; D gene ambiguous. The CDR3 sequence is 16 residues long. V was cut by 2 bases and J by 0 bases, with 13 bases left in between. Germline V gene lookup returns CDR1 KGHSH and CDR2 LQKENI. In nucleotides, the CDR3 is TGTGCCAGCTCACCATCCTGGTCGGGGTCTAACTATGGCTACACCTTC. It yields the protein CASSPSWSGSNYGYTF.

This clonotype showed up many times. The chain combines TRBV29-1 with TRBJ2-2, with 8 bases lining up with TRBD1. V gave up 6 bases and J gave up 4 bases; unmatched junction bases: 10. From germline, CDR1 is SQVTM and CDR2 ANQGSEA. The CDR3 runs 15 residues. In DNA form, the CDR3 reads TGCAGCGTAGAGACAGGGGAGCGAGTCACCGGGGAGCTGTTTTTT. This codes for CSVETGERVTGELFF.